One sample yielded the 13 T cell receptor beta chains listed below, sequenced in a study of cytomegalovirus exposure and HLA in healthy donors. Primers for the PCR totalled 60 Vbeta and 13 Jbeta. Data came from immunoSEQ multiplex PCR; TCRdb stores just in-frame clones and leaves some out. The data contain 100,000 to 120,000 clones, roughly 84% of them singletons. The material sequenced was PBMCs. The receptors were gathered from a man aged 30 to 45 in good health and CMV-seropositive.

The genes are TRBV5-6 and TRBJ2-5; TRBD1 is a possible D gene (6 bases). The tail of the sequence fits TRBJ2-7 better, so the J call may be wrong. The CDR3 consists of 14 residues. Per germline, CDR1 SGHDT and CDR2 YYEEEE. The CDR3 loop reads CASSPGTTSYEQYF. The CDR3 region has the DNA TGTGCCAGCAGCCCTGGGACAACAAGCTACGAGCAGTACTTC.

The chain recombines TRBV27 with TRBJ2-7; 7 bases are a match to TRBD1. CDR1 MNHEY and CDR2 SMNVEV come from the germline V gene (reference sequence). CDR3 size: 12 residues. With 9 bases clipped from V and 6 bases from J, the junction kept 8 bases outside the gene matches. The CDR3 DNA is TGTGCCAGGGAGTCCAGGGGGATCGAGCAGTACTTC. As protein: CARESRGIEQYF.

The chain links TRBV6-4 to TRBJ2-7, with TRBD1 identical over 9 bases. The germline CDR1 and CDR2 sequences are MRHNA and SNTAGT. The CDR3 runs 16 residues. After removal of 5 bases from V and 6 bases from J, the junction contained 14 bases not matched to a gene. The DNA for the CDR3 is TGTGCCAGCAGTCCGGGACCTTGGACAGGGGTTAGCGAGCAGTACTTC. It codes for CASSPGPWTGVSEQYF.

This clone appeared a few times. The rearrangement links TRBV11-3 to TRBJ1-1; 11 positions match TRBD1. This CDR3 comprises 15 residues. CDR1 and CDR2 from the germline V gene are SGHNT and YENEEA. V was pared by 6 bases and J by 1 base, with 4 bases of the junction left unmatched. In DNA form, the CDR3 reads TGTGCCAGCAGAGTCGGACAGGGGGCGAACACTGAAGCTTTCTTT. It specifies CASRVGQGANTEAFF.

This chain uses TRBV21-1 with TRBJ2-3; the table names TRBD1, a call not compared with the DNA. TRBV21-1 is a pseudogene. This CDR3 contains 13 residues. CDR3 nucleotides: TGTGCCAGCTTCGGACAGAGCACAGATACGCAGTATTTT. Protein product: CASFGQSTDTQYF.

This clone is a singleton in its sample. The CDR3 protein is CASESWTLLLYEQYF. In DNA, the CDR3 is TGTGCCAGCGAATCCTGGACTTTACTACTCTACGAGCAGTACTTC. This chain uses TRBV5-6 with TRBJ2-7; D possibly corresponds to TRBD2 (5 bases). Germline CDR1 SGHDT, CDR2 YYEEEE. The CDR3 runs to 15 residues. V was shortened by 7 bases and J by 3 bases, with 20 bases between the two germline ends. The complete variable domain, with remaining parts taken from reference TRBV5-6 and TRBJ2-7, reads DAGVTQSPTHLIKTRGQQVTLRCSPKSGHDTVSWYQQALGQGPQFIFQYYEEEERQRGNFPDRFSGHQFPNYSSELNVNALLLGDSALYLCASESWTLLLYEQYFGPGTRLTVT.

The V gene is TRBV28, the J gene TRBJ2-3, with D possibly matching TRBD1 (5 bases). Germline V lookup: CDR1 MDHEN, CDR2 SYDVKM. The germline V and J ends were trimmed by 4 bases and 0 bases, with 8 bases remaining between them. The CDR3 covers 14 residues. As DNA, the CDR3 is TGTGCCAGCAGTTCAGGGTTCAGCACAGATACGCAGTATTTT. It translates to CASSSGFSTDTQYF.

This CDR3 is CASSQDPRGDTQYF. The CDR3 DNA sequence: TGCGCCAGCAGCCAAGATCCCCGGGGAGATACGCAGTATTTT. This rearrangement joins TRBV4-3 to TRBJ2-3, with D perhaps TRBD2 (5 bases). This CDR3 has 14 amino acids. The germline CDR1 and CDR2 sequences are LGHNA and YSLEER. Trimming took 0 bases from V and 5 from J, leaving 9 bases between them.

CDR3 coding DNA: TGTGCCAGTAGCCAGCGGGGTGATACCGGGGAGCTGTTTTTT. It encodes CASSQRGDTGELFF. The chain uses TRBV19 and TRBJ2-2, with 7 bases matching TRBD2. V dropped 6 bases and J dropped 5; count of bases not matched to a gene: 6. The CDR3 covers 14 residues. Germline lookup yields CDR1 LNHDA and CDR2 SQIVND (reference sequence).

This clone showed up just once. V gene TRBV2 combines with J gene TRBJ2-5; 7 bases line up with TRBD1. The end of the DNA aligns better with TRBJ2-7, so the J call may be wrong. This CDR3 is built from 13 residues. The V gene's germline CDR1 is SNHLY and CDR2 FYNNEI. The CDR3 protein is CASSAGQYYEQYF. The CDR3 DNA reads TGTGCCAGCAGTGCGGGACAGTACTACGAGCAGTACTTC.

This chain joins TRBV10-3 and TRBJ2-1, with 8 bases fitting TRBD1. V lost 3 bases, J lost 4 bases, and 5 bases stayed unmatched. The V gene's germline CDR1 is ENHRY and CDR2 SYGVKD. This CDR3 spans 15 amino acids. CDR3 sequence: CAISDGTGVYNEQFF. CDR3 bases: TGTGCCATCAGTGACGGGACAGGCGTTTACAATGAGCAGTTCTTC.

The chain recombines TRBV5-1 with TRBJ2-1; TRBD2 matches 10 bases. Germline V gene lookup returns CDR1 SGHRS and CDR2 YFSETQ. This CDR3 is built from 15 residues. Germline trimming cut 4 bases from V and 9 bases from J; bases unmatched to any gene: 10. This CDR3 is CASSAVSGGNGEQFF. CDR3 sequence (DNA): TGCGCCAGCAGCGCCGTTAGCGGGGGGAATGGTGAGCAGTTCTTC. Full variable domain (missing parts from reference TRBV5-1 and TRBJ2-1): KAGVTQTPRYLIKTRGQQVTLSCSPISGHRSVSWYQQTPGQGLQFLFEYFSETQRNKGNFPGRFSGRQFSNSRSEMNVSTLELGDSALYLCASSAVSGGNGEQFFGPGTRLTVL.

This clone was observed once. The CDR3: CASSPPTDRLYGYTF. In DNA form, the CDR3 reads TGTGCCAGCTCACCACCGACGGACAGACTCTATGGCTACACCTTC. The rearrangement uses TRBV18 and TRBJ1-2, with D tentatively TRBD1 (6 bases). V gave up 0 bases and J gave up 4 bases, with 12 bases separating them. Per germline, CDR1 KGHSH and CDR2 LQKENI. This CDR3 is built from 15 residues.